This T cell receptor beta chain was captured by sequencing in a study of T-cell memory formation after mild COVID-19. This clonotype was picked up a small number of times. Its antigen is not known. Findings and limits, study-wide: CD4+ contracting clones were mainly CM and EM; CD8+ ones, EMRA.

Using constant-segment primers, 5'RACE produced TCR alpha and TCR beta cDNA libraries carrying sample barcodes and UMIs. Using its own MiXCR run on the 5' RACE reads, TCRdb lists one record per CDR3 protein. Of about 560,000 distinct CDR3 sequences listed, less than 25% are singletons. Germline V lookup: CDR1 SGHRS, CDR2 YFSETQ. This CDR3 comprises 16 residues. After removal of 5 bases from V and 12 bases from J, the junction contained 20 bases not matched to a gene. Sample: PBMCs or a T cell subset sorted from them (not recorded which). V gene TRBV5-1 combines with J gene TRBJ2-1; 7 bases map to TRBD2. This clonotype was obtained from an adult woman who had mild COVID-19 (a few samples of this study predate the infection). Cell type and time point are not known. DNA of the CDR3: TGCGCCAGCAGTCCGGGACTACCGGAACGTGGTTGGGGGCAGTTCTTC. The encoded protein is CASSPGLPERGWGQFF.